What follows are 11 T cell receptor beta chains derived from one specimen sequenced in a study of T cells in Graves' hyperthyroidism and ophthalmopathy. Amplified regions were TCR beta CDR3 sequences from RNA transcripts. HTBI primers were employed in a first-round RT-PCR of the TCR CDR3. From the multiplex PCR reads, TCRdb called clonotypes with MiXCR, one entry per CDR3 protein. The sample gives 450,000 to 700,000 distinct CDR3 sequences, approximately 44% of which show up once; 7.5% to 8.5% is in the top ten. Sample: peripheral blood or thyroid tissue (not recorded which). The receptors originated from a woman in her late teens or twenties with Graves' hyperthyroidism.

Worth noting for this clonotype: At one boundary the junction diverges from the germline segment, which might be a read error. In nucleotides, the CDR3 is TGCAGCGTTGAAGAGTCGGGGGCGGAGAGCAATCAGCCTCAGCATTTT. Protein sequence: CSVEESGAESNQPQHF. The J gene is TRBJ1-5, the V gene TRBV29-1; D is perhaps TRBD1 (6 bases). This CDR3 comprises 16 residues. Looked up from germline, CDR1 is SQVTM and CDR2 is ANQGSEA.

Remarks on this clonotype: One end of the junction fails to match germline, which may point to a read error. The chain has TRBV7-9 and TRBJ2-5; 11 nucleotides match TRBD1. The CDR3 spans 16 residues. Germline-derived CDR1 and CDR2 are SEHNR and FQNEAQ (reference sequence). The CDR3 bases are TGCGTCAGCAGCCAAGCAGGGACAGGGGGTGGAGAGACCCAGTACTTC. This gives the protein CVSSQAGTGGGETQYF. Full variable domain (remainder filled in from reference TRBV7-9 and TRBJ2-5): DTGVSQNPRHKITKRGQNVTFRCDPISEHNRLYWYRQTLGQGPEFLTYFQNEAQLEKSRLLSDRFSAERPKGSFSTLEIQRTEQGDSAMYLCVSSQAGTGGGETQYFGPGTRLLVL.

As to this clonotype: This may be a read error, as it is one base from a much larger clone. The J gene is TRBJ2-5, the V gene TRBV7-2, with 7 nucleotides matching TRBD1. CDR1 is SGHTA, CDR2 FQGNSA, per germline. This CDR3 contains 14 residues. The CDR3 sequence is CSSSFRTGQETQYF. DNA of the CDR3: TGCTCCAGCAGCTTCCGGACAGGCCAAGAGACCCAGTACTTC. Full variable domain (rest looked up from reference TRBV7-2 and TRBJ2-5): GAGVSQSPSNKVTEKGKDVELRCDPISGHTALYWYRQSLGQGLEFLIYFQGNSAPDKSGLPSDRFSAERTGGSVSTLTIQRTQQEDSAVYLCSSSFRTGQETQYFGPGTRLLVL.

This clonotype was recorded many times. The chain links TRBV25-1 to TRBJ1-4; 8 bases match TRBD1. Looked up from germline, CDR1 is MGHDK and CDR2 is SYGVNS. The CDR3 spans 14 residues. Trimming removed 4 bases from V and 6 bases from J; junction bases left unmatched: 4. CDR3 residues: CASSVQGGDEKLFF. In DNA, the CDR3 is TGTGCCAGCAGTGTACAGGGGGGGGATGAAAAACTGTTTTTT.

The rearrangement links TRBV7-9 to TRBJ2-7, with 8 bases that match TRBD1. Germline loops: CDR1 SEHNR, CDR2 FQNEAQ (reference sequence). The CDR3 runs to 13 residues. Unmatched junction bases numbered 7, after V lost 5 bases and J lost 7 bases. In DNA form, the CDR3 reads TGTGCCAGCAGCGTCGTACAGGGGGAGGAGCAGTACTTC. Encoded protein: CASSVVQGEEQYF.

About this clonotype itself: The conserved final phenylalanine or tryptophan is absent from the CDR3, which likely points to a read error. The gene calls are TRBV12-3 or TRBV12-4 and TRBJ1-6; a possible D gene is TRBD1 (5 bases). Trimming stripped 5 bases from V and 7 bases from J, with 12 bases between. The CDR3 runs to 14 residues. The chain's CDR3 is CASSPQGYNSPLHS. The DNA for the CDR3 is TGTGCCAGCAGTCCCCAGGGTTACAATTCACCCCTCCACTCT.

The chain is built from TRBV5-1 and TRBJ1-1; TRBD1 might be the D (5 bases). The CDR3 is 16 residues long. Trimming cost V 6 bases and J 7 bases, with 25 bases left between them. CDR1 and CDR2 from the germline V gene are SGHRS and YFSETQ. The CDR3 DNA reads as TGCGCCAGCAAATGGGGGTCAGGGCAGAACGTGGATGAAGCTTTCTTT. This encodes CASKWGSGQNVDEAFF.

The V and J genes are TRBV20-1 and TRBJ1-1, with 10 bases lining up with TRBD1. With 6 bases clipped from V and 3 bases from J, the junction kept 7 bases outside the gene matches. The CDR3 totals 14 residues. Germline assignment: CDR1 DFQATT and CDR2 SNEGSKA (reference sequence). CDR3 protein: CSAARGQGDTEAFF. The DNA for the CDR3 is TGCAGTGCCGCCCGTGGACAGGGGGACACTGAAGCTTTCTTT.

This sequence joins TRBV7-2 and TRBJ1-4; the D gene is possibly TRBD1 (5 bases). Germline lookup yields CDR1 SGHTA and CDR2 FQGNSA. CDR3 length: 12 residues. The germline V and J ends were trimmed by 1 base and 13 bases, with 10 bases remaining between them. This CDR3 is CASSLVSGGLFF. Here the CDR3 DNA reads TGTGCCAGCAGCTTAGTAAGCGGGGGACTGTTTTTT.

The rearrangement joins TRBV29-1 to TRBJ1-5; 7 bases are a match to TRBD1. Trimming took 0 bases from V and 2 from J; bases not matched to a gene: 10. Germline V gene lookup returns CDR1 SQVTM and CDR2 ANQGSEA. This CDR3 is built from 17 residues. CDR3 in amino acids: CSVEDRDSVFGNQPQHF. The CDR3 coding sequence is TGCAGCGTTGAAGACCGGGACAGTGTATTCGGCAATCAGCCCCAGCATTTT.

The count of this clonotype is one. V gene TRBV2 combines with J gene TRBJ2-6; D is possibly TRBD2 (6 bases). Germline V gene lookup returns CDR1 SNHLY and CDR2 FYNNEI. CDR3 length: 15 amino acids. V was cut by 8 bases and J by 4 bases, with 15 bases left in between. CDR3 sequence (DNA): TGTGCCAGCGAGGGAGGCCGTCGGGGGGCCAACGTCCTGACTTTC. Translation gives CASEGGRRGANVLTF.